One and the same sample provided the 21 T cell receptor beta chains below, sequenced in a study of vaccination effects on CD4 cells after COVID-19. Sequencing was performed with immunoSEQ multiplex PCR; in TCRdb, only in-frame clones are kept and a portion is missing. The data contain about 45,000 clones, more than 65% of them seen just once; the ten biggest clones take up 9.5% to 10%. CD4+ T cell isolation took place after approximately 11 days of culture. It was two doses of either the BNT162b2 or mRNA-1273 vaccine that participants received. No antigen is known for these receptors. This specimen consisted of CD4+ T cells from PBMCs cultured without peptide, obtained after COVID-19 vaccination. The source of these receptors is a human donor who received a COVID-19 vaccine.

The chain joins TRBV20-1 to TRBJ2-2, with a tentative D call TRBD2 (5 bases). Germline V lookup: CDR1 DFQATT, CDR2 SNEGSKA (reference sequence). Trimming pared 3 bases from V and 0 bases from J, leaving 14 bases between. This CDR3 spans 16 amino acids. CDR3 bases: TGCAGTGCTAGTAAAAGAGGACTCGCGAACACCGGGGAGCTGTTTTTT. This translates into CSASKRGLANTGELFF.

The chain combines TRBV3-1 (or the pseudogene TRBV3-2) with TRBJ2-2, with unresolved D. V lost 1 base to trimming and J lost 4 bases, with 10 bases between them. CDR1 is LGHDT and CDR2 is YNNKEL in the germline V gene (reference sequence). There are 15 residues in the CDR3. The CDR3 nucleotides are TGTGCCAGCAGCCAAGGTGTGAGTTTCACCGGGGAGCTGTTTTTT. Amino acid sequence: CASSQGVSFTGELFF.

The chain links TRBV11-2 to TRBJ1-2; 7 bases are a match to TRBD1. This CDR3 comprises 15 residues. In germline, CDR1 is SGHAT, CDR2 FQNNGV. Trimming removed 1 base from V and 8 bases from J; junction bases left unmatched: 10. CDR3 nucleotides: TGTGCCAGCAGCTTAGCCCCTCCGACAGGGAGAGGCTACACCTTC. It specifies CASSLAPPTGRGYTF.

V gene TRBV5-6 combines with J gene TRBJ2-5; D is unresolved. The germline CDR1 and CDR2 sequences are SGHDT and YYEEEE. This CDR3 contains 15 residues. V shed 0 bases and J shed 2 bases, with 11 bases lying between them. CDR3 protein: CASSLVRLKQETQYF. DNA for the CDR3: TGTGCCAGCAGCTTGGTTAGACTTAAACAAGAGACCCAGTACTTC. The full variable domain, in which reference TRBV5-6 and TRBJ2-5 provide the parts outside the CDR3, is DAGVTQSPTHLIKTRGQQVTLRCSPKSGHDTVSWYQQALGQGPQFIFQYYEEEERQRGNFPDRFSGHQFPNYSSELNVNALLLGDSALYLCASSLVRLKQETQYFGPGTRLLVL.

This clone turned up a few times. The CDR3 bases are TGTGCCAGCAGCCAATCGGGGATTCCTGAAGCTTTCTTT. This encodes CASSQSGIPEAFF. The V gene is TRBV3-1 (or the pseudogene TRBV3-2), the J gene TRBJ1-1, with unresolved D. CDR3 length equals 13 residues. V lost 2 bases and J lost 6, with 10 bases in between. In germline, CDR1 is LGHDT, CDR2 YNNKEL (reference sequence).

V usage is TRBV6-5 and J usage is TRBJ2-5; 10 positions agree with TRBD2. Germline V gives CDR1 MNHEY, CDR2 SVGAGI. The CDR3 totals 15 residues. Trimming at V came to 7 bases and at J to 4 bases, leaving 9 bases not matched to a gene. CDR3 sequence: CASTGLAGVGETQYF. DNA for the CDR3: TGTGCCAGCACTGGTCTAGCGGGAGTTGGAGAGACCCAGTACTTC.

This clone was counted only a few times. The chain has TRBV27 and TRBJ2-1; no reliable D call. Trimming took off 5 bases at V and 0 bases at J, with 11 bases between the two ends. Germline CDR1 is MNHEY and CDR2 is SMNVEV (reference sequence). CDR3 size: 15 residues. CDR3 region: CASSPTVSSYNEQFF. The CDR3 nucleotides read TGTGCCAGCAGTCCAACAGTGAGCTCCTACAATGAGCAGTTCTTC.

The CDR3 region has the DNA TGCGCCAGCAGTGAGTCGATCATGGTAGGGAACAATTCACCCCTCCACTTT. Protein sequence: CASSESIMVGNNSPLHF. The genes are TRBV10-2 and TRBJ1-6; D remains ambiguous. The germline V gene has CDR1 WSHSY and CDR2 SAAADI. Trimming took 0 bases from V and 7 from J, leaving 16 bases between them. This CDR3 is built from 17 residues.

This chain joins TRBV6-5 and TRBJ2-7; D is possibly TRBD1 (5 bases). CDR1 and CDR2 (germline): MNHEY, SVGAGI. The CDR3 totals 12 residues. V was clipped by 7 bases and J by 8 bases, with 15 bases between them. The CDR3 DNA reads as TGTGCCAGCAACTCCCAGGGCCTCCAGCAGTACTTC. Translated: CASNSQGLQQYF.

The V gene is TRBV7-8, the J gene TRBJ1-4; D is uncertain. Germline loops: CDR1 SGHVS, CDR2 FQNEAQ. The CDR3 contains 13 residues. V lost 5 bases and J 8 bases, leaving 12 bases between the germline ends. As DNA, the CDR3 is TGTGCCAGCAGCAGCGGACTGCCCGAAAAACTGTTTTTT. It encodes CASSSGLPEKLFF.

A few counts support this clone. V usage is TRBV29-1 and J usage is TRBJ2-5; TRBD2 agrees at 7 bases. The trim removed 7 bases at V and 5 bases at J, leaving 10 bases unmatched. Germline CDR1 SQVTM, CDR2 ANQGSEA. The CDR3 is 13 residues long. Written as DNA, the CDR3 is TGCAGCGGTGCCGGGGGAGGGGACGAGACCCAGTACTTC. It is translated as CSGAGGGDETQYF.

The rearrangement links TRBV6-5 to TRBJ1-1, with D tentatively TRBD1 (6 bases). The germline CDR1 and CDR2 sequences are MNHEY and SVGAGI. The ends were cut back, 8 bases at V and 7 bases at J, with 17 bases in the middle. This CDR3 has 13 amino acids. CDR3 DNA: TGTGCCAGCTCAGAACAGGGTCAGGGTGAAGCTTTCTTT. Translation gives CASSEQGQGEAFF.

The rearrangement uses TRBV19 and TRBJ2-3; D possibly corresponds to TRBD2 (5 bases). There are 14 residues in the CDR3. Germline V gene lookup returns CDR1 LNHDA and CDR2 SQIVND (reference sequence). V lost 6 bases to trimming and J lost 4 bases, with 14 bases between them. As DNA, the CDR3 is TGTGCCAGTAGGAGAACAGAGGGCGCAGATACGCAGTATTTT. Residues: CASRRTEGADTQYF.

V gene TRBV4-1 combines with J gene TRBJ2-1; TRBD2 aligns across 13 bases. This CDR3 comprises 15 residues. V dropped 1 base and J dropped 7; count of bases not matched to a gene: 1. Germline V gene data show CDR1 as MGHRA and CDR2 as YSYEKL. The CDR3 DNA reads TGCGCCAGCAGCCAAGGACTAGCGGGGGGTAATGAGCAGTTCTTC. Amino acids: CASSQGLAGGNEQFF.

A single count supports this clone. The chain employs TRBV2 and TRBJ2-2; the D is unclear. The length of the CDR3 is 13 residues. With 4 bases removed from V and 4 bases from J, the gap between germline ends came to 7 bases. Germline CDR1 and CDR2: SNHLY and FYNNEI. The CDR3 region is CASSGQSTGELFF. The CDR3 bases are TGTGCCAGCAGTGGTCAGAGCACCGGGGAGCTGTTTTTT.

The rearrangement links TRBV4-1 to TRBJ1-3; no definite D call. This CDR3 has 17 residues. The germline V gene has CDR1 MGHRA and CDR2 YSYEKL. The V end lost 3 bases, the J end lost 0 bases, and 15 bases lay between the germline ends. In nucleotides, the CDR3 is TGCGCCAGCAGCCAGGCCTTTGTCCCCGACTCTGGAAACACCATATATTTT. As protein: CASSQAFVPDSGNTIYF.

Worth noting for this clone: A read error may account for a junction end that differs from germline. V is TRBV5-4 and J is TRBJ2-7; D perhaps matches TRBD2 (6 bases). This CDR3 has 15 amino acids. The germline gives CDR1 SGHNT, CDR2 YYREEE (reference sequence). The CDR3: CSSSFGRVGGNEQYF. The CDR3 DNA follows: TGTTCCAGCAGCTTCGGCCGCGTGGGGGGAAACGAGCAGTACTTC.

The V call is TRBV6-5, the J call TRBJ1-1; D remains ambiguous. The CDR3 length is 14 residues. Trimming took 0 bases from V and 2 from J, leaving 7 bases between them. The germline gives CDR1 MNHEY, CDR2 SVGAGI. For the CDR3, the DNA is TGTGCCAGCAGTTACTCTTTAGGAAACACTGAAGCTTTCTTT. This encodes CASSYSLGNTEAFF.

The chain links TRBV9 to TRBJ2-1; 9 nucleotides agree with TRBD2. This CDR3 comprises 15 residues. Germline CDR1 reads SGDLS; CDR2 reads YYNGEE. Trimming removed 0 bases from V and 9 bases from J; junction bases left unmatched: 7. Here the CDR3 DNA reads TGTGCCAGCAGCGTAGCCCAGCGGGGGGCGGGTGAGCAGTTCTTC. Encoded protein: CASSVAQRGAGEQFF.

The CDR3 loop is CASSQDRSVGAYEQYF. In DNA form, the CDR3 reads TGCGCCAGCAGCCAAGATCGCTCGGTCGGGGCCTACGAGCAGTACTTC. The gene calls are TRBV4-1 and TRBJ2-7, with D tentatively TRBD2 (5 bases). Looked up from germline, CDR1 is MGHRA and CDR2 is YSYEKL. V lost 0 bases to trimming and J lost 2 bases, with 14 bases between them. The CDR3 is 16 amino acids.

V is TRBV6-5 and J is TRBJ1-1; possibly TRBD1 for D (6 bases). The ends were cut back, 7 bases at V and 11 bases at J, with 14 bases in the middle. CDR1 is MNHEY, CDR2 SVGAGI, per germline. The CDR3 extends over 11 amino acids. The CDR3 sequence is CASKQGGRAFF. In DNA, the CDR3 is TGTGCCAGCAAACAGGGCGGACGGGCTTTCTTT.